This TCR beta chain derives from a study of blood T cell repertoires in COVID-19. The assay was immunoSEQ multiplex PCR, and TCRdb's table has in-frame clones only and misses some. The sample has approximately 390,000 clones, around 87% seen once. Germline trimming cut 3 bases from V and 4 bases from J; bases unmatched to any gene: 5. This CDR3 has 14 residues. Germline V gene data show CDR1 as MDHEN and CDR2 as SYDVKM. Material: peripheral blood. The origin of this receptor is a woman in her sixties with COVID-19, enrolled during active disease. J is TRBJ1-1 and V is TRBV28, with 7 bases aligning to TRBD1. The CDR3 spells CASSLTGWTTEAFF. DNA for the CDR3: TGTGCCAGCAGTTTGACAGGGTGGACCACTGAAGCTTTCTTT.